A single sample is the source of the 31 T cell receptor beta chains below, sequenced in a study of shared clonotypes between healthy human individuals. The protocol was immunoSEQ multiplex PCR, while the TCRdb copy is restricted to in-frame clones and leaves out a portion. In the table there are approximately 2,300,000 clones, less than 95% of which are singletons. Sequences were obtained from naive CD4+ T cells from PBMCs. Specified subset: CD45RA+ positively selected. Receptors originate from a man aged 18 to 30 in good health. Some clones in this sample may be carry-over from other donors' samples.

This rearrangement joins TRBV20-1 to TRBJ2-5, with D perhaps TRBD2 (5 bases). V lost 5 bases and J 4 bases, leaving 8 bases between the germline ends. CDR1 and CDR2 from the germline V gene are DFQATT and SNEGSKA (reference sequence). The CDR3 is 11 amino acids. The CDR3 reads CSAGEGETQYF. The CDR3 DNA is TGCAGTGCTGGCGAGGGAGAGACCCAGTACTTC.

The chain is built from TRBV19 and TRBJ2-7; TRBD1 agrees at 12 bases. CDR1 is LNHDA and CDR2 is SQIVND in the germline V gene (reference sequence). The CDR3 is 16 amino acids. The trim removed 5 bases at V and 6 bases at J, leaving 11 bases unmatched. The CDR3 spells CASSPSGTGGLSEQYF. CDR3 DNA sequence: TGTGCCAGTAGTCCCAGTGGGACAGGGGGCCTCTCCGAGCAGTACTTC.

This CDR3 reads CASSPNPTSTDTQYF. CDR3 DNA: TGTGCCAGCTCCCCGAATCCTACTAGCACAGATACGCAGTATTTT. The V gene is TRBV18, the J gene TRBJ2-3, with D unclear. The CDR3 extends over 15 amino acids. The V gene's germline CDR1 is KGHSH and CDR2 LQKENI. Trimming left V 6 bases short and J 0 bases short, with 13 bases between. The whole variable domain, remainder taken from reference TRBV18 and TRBJ2-3, is NAGVMQNPRHLVRRRGQEARLRCSPMKGHSHVYWYRQLPEEGLKFMVYLQKENIIDESGMPKERFSAEFPKEGPSILRIQQVVRGDSAAYFCASSPNPTSTDTQYFGPGTRLTVL.

The genes are TRBV5-1 and TRBJ2-2; 7 nucleotides align to TRBD1. Germline trimming cut 2 bases from V and 4 bases from J; bases unmatched to any gene: 8. This CDR3 region has 16 residues. CDR1 and CDR2 (germline): SGHRS, YFSETQ. The CDR3, as DNA: TGCGCCAGCAGCTTCCAACAAACAGGGGCCACCGGGGAGCTGTTTTTT. Translating gives CASSFQQTGATGELFF.

V is TRBV5-4 and J is TRBJ1-2; TRBD1 is a possible D gene (5 bases). V was clipped by 4 bases and J by 4 bases, with 20 bases between them. Germline CDR1 reads SGHNT; CDR2 reads YYREEE (reference sequence). The CDR3 is made up of 16 amino acids. CDR3 nucleotide sequence: TGTGCCAGCAGCCAAGATACGGGGACCAGCAGCTATGGCTACACCTTC. Amino acid sequence: CASSQDTGTSSYGYTF. Supplemented by reference TRBV5-4 and TRBJ1-2, the full variable domain reads ETGVTQSPTHLIKTRGQQVTLRCSSQSGHNTVSWYQQALGQGPQFIFQYYREEENGRGNFPPRFSGLQFPNYSSELNVNALELDDSALYLCASSQDTGTSSYGYTFGSGTRLTVV.

The V call is TRBV6-5, the J call TRBJ2-3; tentatively, D is TRBD1 or TRBD2 (6 bases each). The CDR3 loop spans 12 amino acids. Per the germline V gene, CDR1 is MNHEY and CDR2 is SVGAGI. V lost 6 bases and J 10 bases, leaving 14 bases between the germline ends. CDR3 nucleotide sequence: TGTGCCAGCAGCCCCGGGGGCGGCCCGCAGTATTTT. Amino acids: CASSPGGGPQYF.

A single count supports this clone. The genes are TRBV5-1 and TRBJ2-3; D not resolved. Per germline, CDR1 SGHRS and CDR2 YFSETQ. This CDR3 region has 14 residues. V was cut by 4 bases and J by 2 bases, with 11 bases left in between. The CDR3 protein is CASSPILPTDTQYF. Written as DNA, the CDR3 is TGCGCCAGCAGCCCGATTCTCCCCACAGATACGCAGTATTTT.

The chain uses TRBV28 and TRBJ2-7, with 7 bases identical to TRBD2. The CDR3 has 15 residues. The germline V gene encodes CDR1 MDHEN and CDR2 SYDVKM. V was clipped by 2 bases and J by 4 bases; unmatched bases: 8. In DNA form, the CDR3 reads TGTGCCAGCAGTTTACGTCGTAGCGGGCGATACGAGCAGTACTTC. This translates into CASSLRRSGRYEQYF.

V usage is TRBV11-2 and J usage is TRBJ2-7, with D unresolved. Trimming removed 1 base from V and 6 bases from J, with 7 bases in between. There are 12 residues in the CDR3. Germline V gene lookup returns CDR1 SGHAT and CDR2 FQNNGV. CDR3 in amino acids: CASSLGEIEQYF. DNA of the CDR3: TGTGCCAGCAGCTTAGGAGAAATCGAGCAGTACTTC.

The chain joins TRBV28 to TRBJ1-4; D gene uncertain. The CDR3 contains 14 residues. The ends were cut back, 2 bases at V and 7 bases at J, with 11 bases in the middle. Germline CDR1 and CDR2: MDHEN and SYDVKM. This CDR3 reads CASSLVWVFEKLFF. The CDR3 region has the DNA TGTGCCAGCAGTTTAGTCTGGGTTTTTGAAAAACTGTTTTTT.

In regard to this clone: The same CDR3 can be traced to other DNA sequences in this sample. V and J are TRBV6-5 and TRBJ1-2; D not resolved. Germline CDR1 MNHEY, CDR2 SVGAGI. The ends were cut back, 2 bases at V and 0 bases at J, with 10 bases in the middle. The CDR3 is 15 residues long. The CDR3 is CASSYGGAANYGYTF. As DNA, the CDR3 is TGTGCCAGCAGTTACGGAGGCGCCGCTAACTATGGCTACACCTTC.

This chain uses TRBV18 with TRBJ2-7; no clear D. CDR1 KGHSH and CDR2 LQKENI come from the germline V gene. V gave up 2 bases and J gave up 0 bases, with 8 bases separating them. The CDR3 has 14 amino acids. DNA for the CDR3: TGTGCCAGCTCACCATCCAGGCCCTCCTACGAGCAGTACTTC. Protein: CASSPSRPSYEQYF.

The chain carries TRBV7-2 and TRBJ2-7, with 8 bases identical to TRBD2. Germline V gene sequence: CDR1 SGHTA, CDR2 FQGNSA. The V and J ends lost 5 bases and 2 bases, in that order; junction bases with no gene match: 2. This CDR3 contains 13 residues. This chain's CDR3 is CASSRGGTYEQYF. The CDR3 DNA reads TGTGCCAGCAGCCGGGGGGGTACCTACGAGCAGTACTTC.

This clone was recorded once. The chain combines TRBV16 with TRBJ1-2; no clear D gene. CDR1 is KGHSY and CDR2 is FQNENV in the germline V gene. The length of the CDR3 is 15 residues. V gave up 2 bases and J gave up 0 bases, with 10 bases separating them. The CDR3 region is CASSQPGPANYGYTF. The CDR3 DNA reads as TGTGCCAGCAGCCAACCGGGCCCAGCTAACTATGGCTACACCTTC. The whole variable domain, remainder taken from reference TRBV16 and TRBJ1-2, is GEEVAQTPKHLVRGEGQKAKLYCAPIKGHSYVFWYQQVLKNEFKFLISFQNENVFDETGMPKERFSAKCLPNSPCSLEIQATKLEDSAVYFCASSQPGPANYGYTFGSGTRLTVV.

This sequence joins TRBV11-3 and TRBJ2-1; no clear D gene. The V gene lost 3 bases and the J gene lost 5 bases, with 11 bases spanning the gap. CDR1 and CDR2 (germline): SGHNT, YENEEA. CDR3 length equals 14 residues. The chain's CDR3 is CASSLGRANNEQFF. CDR3 nucleotides: TGTGCCAGCAGCTTGGGTCGAGCAAACAATGAGCAGTTCTTC. Complete variable domain (other parts from reference TRBV11-3 and TRBJ2-1): EAGVVQSPRYKIIEKKQPVAFWCNPISGHNTLYWYLQNLGQGPELLIRYENEEAVDDSQLPKDRFSAERLKGVDSTLKIQPAELGDSAVYLCASSLGRANNEQFFGPGTRLTVL.

The V gene is TRBV7-3, the J gene TRBJ2-1, with 7 positions matching TRBD2. The CDR3 has 15 amino acids. In germline, CDR1 is SGHTA, CDR2 FQGTGA. Unmatched junction bases numbered 7, after V lost 1 base and J lost 7 bases. CDR3 bases: TGTGCCAGCAGCTTAATCGGGGAGGGCGGGAATGAGCAGTTCTTC. Translating gives CASSLIGEGGNEQFF.

The CDR3 loop reads CASSQVQGPSDTQYF. The CDR3, as DNA: TGTGCCAGCAGCCAAGTACAGGGTCCATCAGATACGCAGTATTTT. The chain uses TRBV4-2 and TRBJ2-3; D is possibly TRBD1 (6 bases). Germline assignment: CDR1 LGHNA and CDR2 YNFKEQ. The V and J ends lost 1 base and 4 bases respectively, with 12 bases between them. The CDR3 consists of 15 residues.

The chain has TRBV5-8 and TRBJ2-5, with 7 bases lining up with TRBD2. The trim removed 0 bases at V and 5 bases at J, leaving 10 bases unmatched. The germline V gene encodes CDR1 SGHTS and CDR2 YDEGEE. The CDR3 is 16 amino acids. The CDR3 sequence: CASSLAWPSGPETQYF. CDR3 coding DNA: TGTGCCAGCAGCTTGGCCTGGCCTAGCGGTCCGGAGACCCAGTACTTC.

The rearrangement links TRBV6-5 to TRBJ1-4; no clear D gene. Trimming stripped 6 bases from V and 8 bases from J, with 16 bases between. The CDR3 consists of 14 residues. CDR1 is MNHEY and CDR2 is SVGAGI in the germline V gene. The CDR3, as DNA: TGTGCCAGCAGGATGGACGGGTTTGACGAAAAACTGTTTTTT. Its protein product is CASRMDGFDEKLFF.

The chain joins TRBV6-1 to TRBJ2-2; D gene ambiguous. CDR3 length: 15 residues. Germline V lookup: CDR1 MNHNS, CDR2 SASEGT. V was cut by 2 bases and J by 2 bases, with 9 bases left in between. The CDR3 nucleotides read TGTGCCAGCAGTGAACAGGTTCTCAACACCGGGGAGCTGTTTTTT. Protein sequence: CASSEQVLNTGELFF.

This clone has a single count. This chain links TRBV5-1 with TRBJ1-5; TRBD1 aligns across 10 bases. The germline gives CDR1 SGHRS, CDR2 YFSETQ. Trimming cost V 3 bases and J 8 bases; bases outside gene matches: 2. This CDR3 is built from 13 residues. Written as DNA, the CDR3 is TGCGCCAGCAGCTGGGACAGGGGTGAGCCCCAGCATTTT. Residues: CASSWDRGEPQHF.

The rearrangement links TRBV7-9 to TRBJ2-1; D unclear. The CDR3 length is 11 residues. V was clipped by 7 bases and J by 3 bases, with 4 bases between them. Germline V gives CDR1 SEHNR, CDR2 FQNEAQ (reference sequence). The CDR3 loop reads CASTLYNEQFF. In DNA form, the CDR3 reads TGTGCCAGCACCCTCTACAATGAGCAGTTCTTC.

The chain joins TRBV29-1 to TRBJ1-5; the D is unclear. Trimming pared 5 bases from V and 5 bases from J, leaving 10 bases between. CDR1 and CDR2 (germline): SQVTM, ANQGSEA. This CDR3 has 12 residues. CDR3: CSVTDADQPQHF. DNA of the CDR3: TGCAGCGTTACGGACGCTGATCAGCCCCAGCATTTT.

This chain connects TRBV30 to TRBJ2-7; 10 bases align to TRBD1. Trimming at V came to 7 bases and at J to 4 bases, leaving 10 bases not matched to a gene. CDR3 length: 14 amino acids. CDR1 and CDR2 from the germline V gene are GTSNPN and SVGIG (reference sequence). CDR3 coding DNA: TGTGCCTCAGGCGGACAGGGGGGTGCGTACGAGCAGTACTTC. It is translated as CASGGQGGAYEQYF.

This clone was detected only once. The V and J genes are TRBV6-1 and TRBJ2-1; the D is unclear. The CDR3 consists of 12 residues. With 10 bases removed from V and 7 bases from J, the gap between germline ends came to 14 bases. In germline, CDR1 is MNHNS, CDR2 SASEGT. The CDR3 nucleotides are TGTGCCACCACCACCCCGAAGAATGAGCAGTTCTTC. Protein sequence: CATTTPKNEQFF.

This chain connects TRBV27 to TRBJ2-7, with D tentatively TRBD2 (6 bases). Germline V lookup: CDR1 MNHEY, CDR2 SMNVEV (reference sequence). V was shortened by 10 bases and J by 6 bases, with 19 bases between the two germline ends. This CDR3 comprises 13 residues. CDR3 loop: CATAVPGVGEQYF. Written as DNA, the CDR3 is TGTGCCACCGCTGTACCGGGGGTGGGCGAGCAGTACTTC.

J is TRBJ2-3 and V is TRBV11-2; 10 nucleotides line up with TRBD2. The CDR3 sequence is 17 residues long. Germline V lookup: CDR1 SGHAT, CDR2 FQNNGV. V lost 5 bases to trimming and J lost 10 bases; unmatched junction nucleotides: 18. CDR3 nucleotides: TGTGCCAGCAGCCGATTACCGGGCCTAGCGGGAGCGTTCGCGCAGTATTTT. Amino acids: CASSRLPGLAGAFAQYF.

The chain combines TRBV2 with TRBJ2-2; 10 positions match TRBD1. The length of the CDR3 is 14 residues. The germline CDR1 and CDR2 sequences are SNHLY and FYNNEI. J gave up 0 bases and V 10 bases, and 2 bases lay outside the gene matches. CDR3 sequence (DNA): TGTGCCACCGGACAGGGGGCGAACACCGGGGAGCTGTTTTTT. Translated: CATGQGANTGELFF.

The sample holds one count of this clone. This chain uses TRBV14 with TRBJ1-4; D is possibly TRBD1 (5 bases). The germline CDR1 and CDR2 sequences are SGHDN and FVKESK. The germline V and J ends were trimmed by 4 bases and 8 bases, with 14 bases remaining between them. The CDR3 has 14 residues. The CDR3 DNA is TGTGCCAGCAGCCTTGGTGGGGCGGGCGAAAAACTGTTTTTT. This encodes CASSLGGAGEKLFF.

V and J are TRBV5-1 and TRBJ2-1; D perhaps matches TRBD2 (6 bases). Germline V CDR1 and CDR2: SGHRS, YFSETQ. CDR3 length: 16 amino acids. V lost 0 bases and J lost 3, with 13 bases in between. The CDR3 is CASSLVGDWGYNEQFF. The CDR3 bases are TGCGCCAGCAGCTTGGTAGGGGACTGGGGCTACAATGAGCAGTTCTTC.

The chain couples TRBV5-6 to TRBJ2-1, with unresolved D. CDR3 length: 13 residues. V was pared by 2 bases and J by 7 bases, with 10 bases between. CDR1 is SGHDT, CDR2 YYEEEE, per germline. CDR3 nucleotides: TGTGCCAGCAGCTTTTCCATTTTTAATGAGCAGTTCTTC. As protein: CASSFSIFNEQFF. The variable domain in full, with the rest retrieved from reference TRBV5-6 and TRBJ2-1, is DAGVTQSPTHLIKTRGQQVTLRCSPKSGHDTVSWYQQALGQGPQFIFQYYEEEERQRGNFPDRFSGHQFPNYSSELNVNALLLGDSALYLCASSFSIFNEQFFGPGTRLTVL.